This T cell receptor beta chain is drawn from a study of neoadjuvant anti-PD-1 for oral cavity cancer. Generated by immunoSEQ multiplex PCR, the TCRdb table keeps only in-frame clones and is missing some. This repertoire shows over 13,000 clones, about 73% found once; its top ten account for around 2.2%. Cohort: HPV-negative, locally advanced oral cavity squamous cell carcinoma patients. Analysis of PBMCs was direct, with no culture step. The V and J ends lost 3 bases and 5 bases respectively, with 17 bases between them. Germline CDR1 is SGHAT and CDR2 is FQNNGV. The CDR3 contains 15 residues. This clone was picked up a small number of times.

The rearrangement uses TRBV11-2 and TRBJ2-7; D is possibly TRBD2 (5 bases). The source is a person aged 35 to 85 with oral cavity squamous cell carcinoma. The sample consisted of PBMCs, taken before nivolumab (anti-PD-1) treatment. This CDR3 reads CASSLRGLAYHEQYF. The CDR3 bases are TGTGCCAGCAGCTTGCGTGGGCTAGCTTACCACGAGCAGTACTTC.